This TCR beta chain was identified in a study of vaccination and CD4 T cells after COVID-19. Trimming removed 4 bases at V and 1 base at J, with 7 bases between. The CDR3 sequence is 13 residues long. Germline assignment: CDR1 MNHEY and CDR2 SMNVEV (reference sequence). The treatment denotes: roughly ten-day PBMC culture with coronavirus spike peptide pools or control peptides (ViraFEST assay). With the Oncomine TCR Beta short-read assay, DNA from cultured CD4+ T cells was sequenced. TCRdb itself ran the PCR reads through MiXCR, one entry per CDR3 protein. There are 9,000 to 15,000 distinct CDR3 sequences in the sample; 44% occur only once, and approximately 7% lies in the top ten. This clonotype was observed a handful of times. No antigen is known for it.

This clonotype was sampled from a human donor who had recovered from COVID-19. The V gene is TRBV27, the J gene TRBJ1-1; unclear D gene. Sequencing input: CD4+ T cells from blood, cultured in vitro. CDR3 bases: TGTGCCAGCAGTTGGGTCCAGAACACTGAAGCTTTCTTT. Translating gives CASSWVQNTEAFF.